The 5 T cell receptor beta chains below all came from one sample that was sequenced in a study of OX40 agonist ivuxolimab in advanced cancers. The assay was immunoSEQ multiplex PCR, and TCRdb's table has in-frame clones only and misses some. The sample contains tens of thousands of clones, roughly 90% of which appear only once. This specimen consisted of CD4+ or CD8+ T cells sorted from blood, obtained in a trial of the OX40 agonist ivuxolimab. The receptor set was obtained from an adult with an advanced solid tumor such as melanoma, head and neck, liver or kidney cancer.

The V gene is TRBV15, the J gene TRBJ2-2; no firm D call. Germline-derived CDR1 and CDR2 are LNHNV and YYDKDF (reference sequence). Deletions cut 2 bases from V and 4 bases from J, with 17 bases between. The CDR3 extends over 17 amino acids. In DNA form, the CDR3 reads TGTGCCACCAGCAGACACTTCACTCCCCCGTCCACCGGGGAGCTGTTTTTT. It is translated as CATSRHFTPPSTGELFF.

This rearrangement joins TRBV28 to TRBJ2-2; 8 bases are shared with TRBD2. CDR3 length: 14 residues. Germline CDR1 is MDHEN and CDR2 is SYDVKM. The junction had 6 bases not matched to a gene; V was cut back by 6 bases and J by 6 bases. CDR3 loop: CASRRGGMSGELFF. CDR3 sequence (DNA): TGTGCCAGCAGACGGGGGGGAATGTCCGGGGAGCTGTTTTTT.

The chain links TRBV27 to TRBJ1-2; weak D call: TRBD1 (6 bases). Germline lookup yields CDR1 MNHEY and CDR2 SMNVEV (reference sequence). The ends were cut back, 2 bases at V and 8 bases at J, with 15 bases in the middle. This CDR3 is built from 14 residues. The CDR3 DNA is TGTGCCAGCAGTTTACGGGGGCCCCCGGAAGGCTACACCTTC. Its protein product is CASSLRGPPEGYTF.

The V and J genes are TRBV6-1 and TRBJ1-5; D is unresolved. The V gene lost 0 bases and the J gene lost 8 bases, with 14 bases spanning the gap. The CDR3 has 15 amino acids. Germline CDR1 and CDR2: MNHNS and SASEGT. The chain's CDR3 is CASSEANAIREPQHF. CDR3 nucleotides: TGTGCCAGCAGTGAAGCGAATGCAATCAGAGAGCCCCAGCATTTT.

The rearrangement joins TRBV6-1 to TRBJ1-1; possible D gene TRBD1, 5 bases. The CDR3 consists of 13 residues. The germline V gene encodes CDR1 MNHNS and CDR2 SASEGT. The germline V and J ends were trimmed by 8 bases and 1 base, with 11 bases remaining between them. The CDR3 bases are TGTGCCAGCGGTCGGGGCGGGAACACTGAAGCTTTCTTT. This encodes CASGRGGNTEAFF.